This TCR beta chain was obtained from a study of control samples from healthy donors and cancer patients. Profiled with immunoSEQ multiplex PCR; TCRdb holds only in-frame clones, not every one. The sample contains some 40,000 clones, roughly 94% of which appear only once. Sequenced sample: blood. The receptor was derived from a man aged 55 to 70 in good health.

The CDR3 nucleotides read TGTGCCAGCAGTTTCCTAGTCAGCGAGCAGTACTTC. It yields the protein CASSFLVSEQYF. The chain uses TRBV27 and TRBJ2-7, with no clear D. The length of the CDR3 is 12 residues. Trimming took 3 bases from V and 6 from J, leaving 9 bases between them. The germline V gene has CDR1 MNHEY and CDR2 SMNVEV (reference sequence).